This passage covers 2 T cell receptor beta chains from one sample sequenced in a study of CD8 T cells in Susac syndrome. The RNA input was about 0.45 to 1 ug, and it was reverse transcribed with random hexamers. From the immunoSEQ multiplex PCR reads, TCRdb called clonotypes with MiXCR, one entry per CDR3 protein. The data hold approximately 100,000 distinct CDR3 sequences, with 80% to 95% observed a single time. Sequenced: CD8+ T cells from PBMCs. The receptors were gathered from a human donor in good health.

The V gene is TRBV5-6, the J gene TRBJ2-7, with D perhaps matching TRBD2 (6 bases). The CDR3 is 13 residues long. Germline V gene lookup returns CDR1 SGHDT and CDR2 YYEEEE. Trimming took off 1 base at V and 12 bases at J, with 17 bases between the two ends. CDR3 residues: CASSLIGGGRAYF. The CDR3 DNA follows: TGTGCCAGCAGCTTGATAGGAGGAGGGCGTGCGTACTTC.

This clonotype was seen once. The chain combines TRBV29-1 with TRBJ1-1; TRBD1 agrees at 10 bases. The CDR3 totals 15 residues. Germline trimming cut 7 bases from V and 6 bases from J; bases unmatched to any gene: 14. Germline loops: CDR1 SQVTM, CDR2 ANQGSEA. CDR3 amino acids: CSAGGGQGGFSEAFF. DNA for the CDR3: TGCAGCGCGGGGGGCGGACAGGGGGGCTTCTCTGAAGCTTTCTTT.